This TCR beta chain was found in a study of blood T cell repertoires in COVID-19. This CDR3 has 14 amino acids. Germline lookup yields CDR1 MNHEY and CDR2 SVGAGI. The V end lost 6 bases, the J end lost 0 bases, and 8 bases lay between the germline ends. The data were produced by immunoSEQ multiplex PCR, yet TCRdb's version contains in-frame clones alone and is incomplete. The sample holds about 140,000 clones; about 77% are singletons and the top ten take less than 4.5%. This clone was seen just once. The genes are TRBV6-5 and TRBJ2-2; the D gene is possibly TRBD1 (5 bases). This receptor was taken from a man aged 60 to 75 with acute or convalescent COVID-19. Material: peripheral blood. CDR3 sequence reads: CASSPRANTGELFF. CDR3 nucleotide sequence: TGTGCCAGCAGCCCCAGGGCGAACACCGGGGAGCTGTTTTTT.